This entry features one T cell receptor (beta chain) sequence. Its antigen is not identified. TCRdb's table, derived via immunoSEQ multiplex PCR, lists solely in-frame clones and lacks some. This table has under 70,000 clones, 86% appearing once. V dropped 0 bases and J dropped 7 bases, with 19 bases sitting between them. This CDR3 comprises 16 residues. Per germline, CDR1 WNHNN and CDR2 SYGVQD (reference sequence). These data come from a study of CD4 T cells in relation to SARS-CoV-2 and coronaviruses. On the study more broadly: Shared crossreactive spike epitopes were mapped to their HLA restriction.

Study findings and constraints: Monoreactive clones expanded significantly more to SARS-CoV-2 than crossreactive clones did. Samples before the pandemic and after infection were not matched within any donor.

Unexposed donor CD4+ T cells date from about 2011-2018, before the COVID-19 pandemic. CD4 enrichment then naive enrichment separated naive from memory CD4+ cells. Sequencing was carried out using memory CD4+ T cells from PBMCs. This sequence was found in a human donor in good health. The chain has TRBV10-1 and TRBJ2-7; the D call may be TRBD1 or TRBD2 (6 bases each). The CDR3 coding sequence is TGCGCCAGCAGTGAGTCAGTCATGGGGGGCCCGGGGGAGCAGTACTTC. This sequence encodes CASSESVMGGPGEQYF.